One T cell receptor beta chain is described in this entry. The authors' processing: Amplifying reference gene primers gave estimates of nucleated cell counts. The method was immunoSEQ multiplex PCR; TCRdb's version includes in-frame clones alone and lacks a portion of them. V and J calls and clone size are those listed in that table; D and trimming were worked out from the DNA. Among about 240,000 clones, approximately 86% were seen once, and the ten largest hold roughly 3.3%. Everyone who took part was roughly 18 to 89 years old, and they came from 24 US areas. Cohort placement rested on clinical history that participants reported themselves. This sample is part of a study of blood T cell repertoires in COVID-19. Study overall: Sample material is recorded as cDNA or gDNA derived from T cells, B-cell-depleted T cells, or PBMCs.

There are 13 residues in the CDR3. CDR1 is SGHNT, CDR2 YYREEE, per germline (reference sequence). V lost 0 bases and J 7 bases, leaving 7 bases between the germline ends. The genes are TRBV5-4 and TRBJ1-4; perhaps TRBD1 as D (6 bases). Sample: PBMCs or T cells enriched from blood (not recorded which). The TCR sequence derives from a woman between 40 and 50 years old with acute COVID-19. CDR3 loop: CASSLVRGEKLFF. In DNA form, the CDR3 reads TGTGCCAGCAGCTTGGTCAGGGGTGAAAAACTGTTTTTT.